These T cell receptor beta chains were read from a single sample in a study of blood T cell repertoires in COVID-19. Produced via immunoSEQ multiplex PCR; TCRdb's table is partial and in-frame only. The table records tens of thousands of clones, approximately 84% of them present only once. Material for sequencing was peripheral blood. The receptors here all came from a man in his sixties or seventies with acute or convalescent COVID-19. Each CDR3 is given with its conserved first and last residue. A D gene is named only where the DNA matches it firmly. Size is stated for part of the rows, as once, few or many counts, or as a class when the clone is expanded.

size	V	J	D	CDR3	DNA
-	TRBV18	TRBJ1-4	-	CASSPGGTNEKLFF	TGTGCCAGCTCACCCGGGGGGACTAATGAAAAACTGTTTTTT
-	TRBV18	TRBJ1-2	TRBD1	CASSATSWDSWKGYTF	TGTGCCAGCTCAGCGACAAGTTGGGACAGTTGGAAAGGCTACACCTTC
-	TRBV9	TRBJ2-7	-	CASSVGSVTYEQYF	TGTGCCAGCAGCGTTGGAAGCGTTACCTACGAGCAGTACTTC
-	TRBV7-2	TRBJ2-5	-	CASIPPSQETQYF	TGTGCCAGCATCCCGCCGAGCCAAGAGACCCAGTACTTC
-	TRBV5-6	TRBJ2-1	TRBD1	CASSATGTGRNEQFF	TGTGCCAGCAGCGCCACCGGGACAGGGCGGAATGAGCAGTTCTTC
-	TRBV2	TRBJ2-1	-	CASSLGDWEQFF	TGTGCCAGCAGTCTCGGGGACTGGGAGCAGTTCTTC
few	TRBV4-2	TRBJ1-1	-	CASSQGRGAEAFF	TGTGCCAGCAGCCAAGGCCGGGGGGCTGAAGCTTTCTTT
few	TRBV11-1	TRBJ2-1	-	CASSPRAGPPYNEQFF	TGTGCCAGCAGCCCACGAGCGGGTCCCCCTTACAATGAGCAGTTCTTC
-	TRBV7-2	TRBJ2-3	-	CASSLVGTGRGTDTQYF	TGTGCCAGCAGCTTAGTGGGAACGGGCAGGGGCACAGATACGCAGTATTTT
-	TRBV3-1/TRBV3-2	TRBJ1-5	-	CASSQDGGGGQPQHF	TGTGCCAGCAGCCAAGATGGGGGGGGCGGTCAGCCCCAGCATTTT
-	TRBV7-6	TRBJ2-7	-	CASSLGAGTPWEQYF	TGTGCCAGCAGCTTAGGGGCCGGGACACCATGGGAGCAGTACTTC
-	TRBV24-1	TRBJ2-3	-	CATSDSQKRFSDTQYF	TGTGCCACCAGTGATTCCCAAAAGCGATTCTCAGATACGCAGTATTTT
-	TRBV25-1	TRBJ2-2	TRBD1	CASSDQTGVYTGELFF	TGTGCCAGCAGTGATCAAACAGGGGTCTACACCGGGGAGCTGTTTTTT
-	TRBV19	TRBJ2-3	-	CASRAGPSTDTQYF	TGTGCCAGTAGGGCAGGGCCAAGCACAGATACGCAGTATTTT
-	TRBV27	TRBJ2-1	-	CASSYQRPDSSYNEQFF	TGTGCCAGCAGTTACCAGAGGCCGGATAGCTCCTACAATGAGCAGTTCTTC
-	TRBV11-2	TRBJ2-3	-	CASSAAGTPTQYF	TGTGCCAGCAGCGCAGCCGGGACACCAACGCAGTATTTT
-	TRBV9	TRBJ2-1	TRBD2	CASSVGLAGDYNEQFF	TGTGCCAGCAGCGTAGGACTAGCGGGAGATTACAATGAGCAGTTCTTC
-	TRBV7-9	TRBJ1-1	-	CASHRGVNTEAFF	TGTGCCAGCCATAGGGGCGTGAACACTGAAGCTTTCTTT
-	TRBV9	TRBJ2-1	-	CASSVGPRNPHEQFF	TGTGCCAGCAGCGTAGGTCCTAGGAATCCCCATGAGCAGTTCTTC
-	TRBV7-9	TRBJ2-2	TRBD1	CASSSVTGSTGELFF	TGTGCCAGCAGCTCGGTGACAGGGAGCACCGGGGAGCTGTTTTTT
-	TRBV7-8	TRBJ1-4	-	CASSLVSGNRNEKLFF	TGTGCCAGCAGCTTAGTTAGCGGCAACAGGAATGAAAAACTGTTTTTT
-	TRBV9	TRBJ2-5	TRBD2	CASSVAGSGPQETQYF	TGTGCCAGCAGCGTAGCTGGTAGCGGGCCCCAAGAGACCCAGTACTTC
-	TRBV27	TRBJ1-6	TRBD1	CASRYQGQGEPLHF	TGTGCCAGCAGATACCAGGGACAGGGGGAACCCCTCCACTTT
-	TRBV10-2	TRBJ2-5	TRBD2	CASSIAGETQYF	TGCGCCAGCAGTATAGCGGGAGAGACCCAGTACTTC
-	TRBV9	TRBJ2-1	-	CASSVDSRGSEQFF	TGTGCCAGCAGCGTAGATAGCAGGGGTAGCGAGCAGTTCTTC
once	TRBV6-5	TRBJ2-1	TRBD1	CASRLGTGGLNEQFF	TGTGCCAGCCGCCTAGGGACAGGGGGCTTAAACGAGCAGTTCTTC
-	TRBV19	TRBJ2-2	-	CASSIADRDTGELFF	TGTGCCAGTAGTATAGCTGATCGGGACACCGGGGAGCTGTTTTTT
-	TRBV6-1	TRBJ1-1	-	CASSDWAALNTEAFF	TGTGCCAGCAGTGATTGGGCAGCTTTGAACACTGAAGCTTTCTTT
-	TRBV12-3/TRBV12-4	TRBJ1-2	-	CASSARGGYTF	TGTGCCAGCAGTGCGAGGGGGGGCTACACCTTC